This T cell receptor (beta chain) comes out of a study of blood T cells in healthy people across ages. The CDR3 is 14 amino acids. V dropped 0 bases and J dropped 3 bases, with 9 bases sitting between them. Germline V gives CDR1 LGHDT, CDR2 YNNKEL (reference sequence). Using a J-beta primer mix together with a sample-barcoded 5' primer, a second PCR was run for about 6 to 11 cycles. MiXCR, applied by TCRdb to the 5' RACE reads, yields one record per CDR3 protein. The sample records about 640,000 distinct CDR3 sequences, around 54% being singletons. The gene calls are TRBV3-1 and TRBJ2-7; no firm D call. Source material: blood. The sequence came from a man in his fifties or sixties in good health. Here the CDR3 reads CASSQDSSFYEQYF. The CDR3 DNA follows: TGTGCCAGCAGCCAAGATTCGTCTTTCTACGAGCAGTACTTC.